The 5 T cell receptor beta chains below come from one sample, sequenced in a study of blood T cell repertoires in COVID-19. Profiled with immunoSEQ multiplex PCR; TCRdb holds only in-frame clones, not every one. This table holds over 150,000 clones, more than 65% found once. Sequencing was done on a sample of peripheral blood. The receptors originated from a human donor in a cohort sampled during active COVID-19.

The chain employs TRBV7-8 and TRBJ1-3; D ambiguous. V gave up 0 bases and J gave up 7 bases, with 10 bases separating them. The CDR3 extends over 14 amino acids. Germline loops: CDR1 SGHVS, CDR2 FQNEAQ. CDR3 coding DNA: TGTGCCAGCAGCTTAGCTCACGGAGGGAACACCATATATTTT. Translating gives CASSLAHGGNTIYF. Using reference TRBV7-8 and TRBJ1-3 for the parts outside the CDR3, the full variable domain is GAGVSQSPRYKVAKRGQDVALRCDPISGHVSLFWYQQALGQGPEFLTYFQNEAQLDKSGLPSDRFFAERPEGSVSTLKIQRTQQEDSAVYLCASSLAHGGNTIYFGEGSWLTVV.

This chain links TRBV5-4 with TRBJ2-3, with 12 bases that match TRBD2. The J segment lost 0 bases and the V segment lost 5 bases, leaving 7 bases of the junction unmatched. Germline V gene sequence: CDR1 SGHNT, CDR2 YYREEE (reference sequence). The CDR3 is made up of 17 amino acids. Here the CDR3 reads CASRGTSGLTSTDTQYF. The DNA of the CDR3 is TGTGCCAGCAGAGGGACTAGCGGGCTTACTAGCACAGATACGCAGTATTTT.

The gene calls are TRBV28 and TRBJ1-3; D call uncertain. CDR1 is MDHEN and CDR2 is SYDVKM in the germline V gene. The CDR3 is made up of 16 amino acids. Trimming pared 5 bases from V and 2 bases from J, leaving 16 bases between. The DNA of the CDR3 is TGTGCCAGCAGTCCACTCAGGAAGACGGCTGGAAACACCATATATTTT. It translates to CASSPLRKTAGNTIYF. Looking up the rest from reference TRBV28 and TRBJ1-3 gives the full variable domain: DVKVTQSSRYLVKRTGEKVFLECVQDMDHENMFWYRQDPGLGLRLIYFSYDVKMKEKGDIPEGYSVSREKKERFSLILESASTNQTSMYLCASSPLRKTAGNTIYFGEGSWLTVV.

V is TRBV19 and J is TRBJ2-7; D might be TRBD1 (5 bases). CDR3 length equals 12 residues. Between the trimmed V and J ends, which lost 3 bases and 4 bases, there was a span of 7 bases. The germline gives CDR1 LNHDA, CDR2 SQIVND (reference sequence). The CDR3: CASSIPGYEQYF. For the CDR3, the DNA is TGTGCCAGTAGTATTCCAGGGTACGAGCAGTACTTC. Full variable domain (remainder filled in from reference TRBV19 and TRBJ2-7): DGGITQSPKYLFRKEGQNVTLSCEQNLNHDAMYWYRQDPGQGLRLIYYSQIVNDFQKGDIAEGYSVSREKKESFPLTVTSAQKNPTAFYLCASSIPGYEQYFGPGTRLTVT.

The V gene is TRBV28, the J gene TRBJ1-5; maybe TRBD1 (5 bases). CDR3 length: 16 residues. V lost 3 bases and J lost 0, with 12 bases in between. The germline CDR1 and CDR2 sequences are MDHEN and SYDVKM. CDR3 nucleotides: TGTGCCAGCAGTTTGGAGGGGAAAGGTAGCAATCAGCCCCAGCATTTT. It codes for CASSLEGKGSNQPQHF.